Listed here is a single T cell receptor beta chain. Its antigen is not identified. These data are taken from a study of T-cell memory formation after mild COVID-19. Study-wide context: TCR clustering was largely donor specific.

TCRdb reanalysed the 5' RACE reads using MiXCR and keeps one entry per CDR3 protein. In the table there are roughly 250,000 distinct CDR3 sequences, around 17% of which are singletons. The CDR3 spans 14 residues. Per the germline V gene, CDR1 is LGHNA and CDR2 is YSLEER. V lost 0 bases and J 2 bases, leaving 5 bases between the germline ends. Study results and limitations: Clones shrinking from day 15 to 85 showed even CD4/CD8 mixes; later expanders tilted CD4+.

The V gene is TRBV4-3, the J gene TRBJ1-5; D unresolved. This receptor was taken from a man aged 18-30 years who had mild COVID-19 (a few samples of this study predate the infection). Cell type and time point are not known. The sequenced sample was PBMCs or a T cell subset sorted from them (not recorded which). CDR3: CASSQDPGNQPQHF. The DNA of the CDR3 is TGCGCCAGCAGCCAAGATCCCGGCAATCAGCCCCAGCATTTT.